Detailed here is one T cell receptor beta chain. The target antigen is unknown. The V and J ends lost 2 bases and 2 bases respectively, with 10 bases between them. CDR1 MNHEY and CDR2 SVGAGI come from the germline V gene. The CDR3 covers 15 residues. These data come from a study of OX40 agonist ivuxolimab in advanced cancers. Study outcomes and limitations: Both CD4+ and CD8+ T cell populations in blood had undergone clonal expansion by week 6 at 0.1 to 3.0 mg/kg.

Some clones are missing from TCRdb's copy, which holds only in-frame ones; the method was immunoSEQ multiplex PCR. The sample includes some 90,000 clones, under 95% of them seen just once. The sample here was CD4+ or CD8+ T cells sorted from blood, taken in a trial of the OX40 agonist ivuxolimab. The J gene is TRBJ1-5, the V gene TRBV6-5; possible D gene TRBD1, 6 bases. This sequence was found in an adult with an advanced solid tumor such as melanoma, head and neck, liver or kidney cancer. The DNA for the CDR3 is TGTGCCAGCAGTTACGCCAGGGGCGGCAATCAGCCCCAGCATTTT. Translation: CASSYARGGNQPQHF.